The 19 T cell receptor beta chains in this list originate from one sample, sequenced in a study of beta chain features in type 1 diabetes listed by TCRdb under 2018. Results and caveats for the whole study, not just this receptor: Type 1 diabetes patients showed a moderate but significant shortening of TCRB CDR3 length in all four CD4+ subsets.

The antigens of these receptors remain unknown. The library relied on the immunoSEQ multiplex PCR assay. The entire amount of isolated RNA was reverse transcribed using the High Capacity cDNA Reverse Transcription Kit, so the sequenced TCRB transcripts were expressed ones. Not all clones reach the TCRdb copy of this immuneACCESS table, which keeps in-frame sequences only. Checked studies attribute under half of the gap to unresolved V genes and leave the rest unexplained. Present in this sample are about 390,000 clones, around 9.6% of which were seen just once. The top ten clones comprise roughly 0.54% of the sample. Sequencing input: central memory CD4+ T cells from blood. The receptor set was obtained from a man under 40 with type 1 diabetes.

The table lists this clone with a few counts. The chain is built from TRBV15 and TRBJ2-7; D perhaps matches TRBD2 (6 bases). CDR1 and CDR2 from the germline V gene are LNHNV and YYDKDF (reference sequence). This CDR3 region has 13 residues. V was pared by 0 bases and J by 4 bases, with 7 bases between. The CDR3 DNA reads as TGTGCCACCAGCAGAGATCGGGAGTACGAGCAGTACTTC. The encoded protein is CATSRDREYEQYF.

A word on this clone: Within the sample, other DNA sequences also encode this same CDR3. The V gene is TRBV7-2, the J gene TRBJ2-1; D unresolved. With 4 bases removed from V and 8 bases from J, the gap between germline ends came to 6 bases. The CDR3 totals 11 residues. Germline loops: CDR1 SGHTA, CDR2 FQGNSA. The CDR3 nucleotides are TGTGCCAGCAGCTCGGATCATGAGCAGTTCTTC. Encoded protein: CASSSDHEQFF.

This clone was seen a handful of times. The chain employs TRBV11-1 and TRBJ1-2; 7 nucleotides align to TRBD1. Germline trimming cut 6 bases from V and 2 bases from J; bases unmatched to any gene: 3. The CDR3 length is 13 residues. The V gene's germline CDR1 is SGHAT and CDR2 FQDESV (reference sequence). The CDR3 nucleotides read TGTGCCAGCAGTTTGGACAGGAACTATGGCTACACCTTC. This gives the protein CASSLDRNYGYTF.

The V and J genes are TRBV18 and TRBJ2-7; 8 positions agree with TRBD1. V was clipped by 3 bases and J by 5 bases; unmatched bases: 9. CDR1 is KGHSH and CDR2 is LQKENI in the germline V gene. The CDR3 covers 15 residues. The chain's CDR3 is CASSPTPDRVNEQYF. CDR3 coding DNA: TGTGCCAGCTCACCTACACCGGACAGGGTCAACGAGCAGTACTTC.

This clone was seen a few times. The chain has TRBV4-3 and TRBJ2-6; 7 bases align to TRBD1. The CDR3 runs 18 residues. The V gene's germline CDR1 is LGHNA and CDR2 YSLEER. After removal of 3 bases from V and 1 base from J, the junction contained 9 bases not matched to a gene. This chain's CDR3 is CASSHGPGTVSGANVLTF. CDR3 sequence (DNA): TGCGCCAGCAGCCACGGTCCCGGGACAGTTTCTGGGGCCAACGTCCTGACTTTC.

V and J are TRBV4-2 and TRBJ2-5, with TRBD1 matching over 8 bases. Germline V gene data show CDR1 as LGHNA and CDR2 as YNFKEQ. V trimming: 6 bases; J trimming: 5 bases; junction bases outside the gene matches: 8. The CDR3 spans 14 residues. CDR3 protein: CASSLPGGGETQYF. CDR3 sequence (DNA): TGTGCCAGCAGTCTACCAGGGGGCGGGGAGACCCAGTACTTC.

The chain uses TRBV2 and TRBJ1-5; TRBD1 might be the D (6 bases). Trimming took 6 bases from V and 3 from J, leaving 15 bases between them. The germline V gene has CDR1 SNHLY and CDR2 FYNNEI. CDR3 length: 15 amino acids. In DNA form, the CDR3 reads TGTGCCAGCAGCCTACAGGGTCATATCAATCAGCCCCAGCATTTT. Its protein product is CASSLQGHINQPQHF.

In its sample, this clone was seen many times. This CDR3 is CASSKRDIQYF. The CDR3 DNA follows: TGTGCCAGCAGCAAAAGGGACATTCAGTACTTC. This chain links TRBV28 with TRBJ2-4; D remains unclear. The CDR3 runs to 11 residues. V was pared by 6 bases and J by 8 bases, with 8 bases between. The germline V gene encodes CDR1 MDHEN and CDR2 SYDVKM. The complete variable domain, with remaining parts taken from reference TRBV28 and TRBJ2-4, reads DVKVTQSSRYLVKRTGEKVFLECVQDMDHENMFWYRQDPGLGLRLIYFSYDVKMKEKGDIPEGYSVSREKKERFSLILESASTNQTSMYLCASSKRDIQYFGAGTRLSVL.

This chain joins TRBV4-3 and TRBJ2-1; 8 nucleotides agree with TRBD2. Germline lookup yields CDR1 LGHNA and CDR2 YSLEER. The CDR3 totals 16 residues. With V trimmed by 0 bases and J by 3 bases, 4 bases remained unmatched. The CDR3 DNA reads TGCGCCAGCAGCCAAGAGGGTCTAGCGGGCTACAATGAGCAGTTCTTC. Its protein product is CASSQEGLAGYNEQFF.

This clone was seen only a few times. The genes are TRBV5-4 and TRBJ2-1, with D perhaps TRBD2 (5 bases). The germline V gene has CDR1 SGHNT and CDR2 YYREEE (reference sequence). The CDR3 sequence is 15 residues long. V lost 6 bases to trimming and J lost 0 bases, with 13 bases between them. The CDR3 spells CASIVRRSSYNEQFF. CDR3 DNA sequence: TGTGCCAGCATCGTTAGGAGGAGCTCCTACAATGAGCAGTTCTTC.

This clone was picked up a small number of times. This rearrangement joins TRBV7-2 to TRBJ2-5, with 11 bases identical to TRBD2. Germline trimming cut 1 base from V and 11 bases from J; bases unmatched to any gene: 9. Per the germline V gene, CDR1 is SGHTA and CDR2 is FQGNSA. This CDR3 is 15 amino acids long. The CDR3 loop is CASSLVTSGSGEQYF. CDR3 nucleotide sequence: TGTGCCAGCAGCTTAGTTACTAGCGGGAGCGGTGAGCAGTACTTC.

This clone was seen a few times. The CDR3 sequence is CASSYSQGSGANVLTF. As DNA, the CDR3 is TGTGCCAGCAGTTACTCACAGGGCTCTGGGGCCAACGTCCTGACTTTC. V and J are TRBV6-5 and TRBJ2-6; D possibly corresponds to TRBD1 (6 bases). Trimming left V 0 bases short and J 0 bases short, with 6 bases between. This CDR3 is 16 amino acids long. Germline-derived CDR1 and CDR2 are MNHEY and SVGAGI.

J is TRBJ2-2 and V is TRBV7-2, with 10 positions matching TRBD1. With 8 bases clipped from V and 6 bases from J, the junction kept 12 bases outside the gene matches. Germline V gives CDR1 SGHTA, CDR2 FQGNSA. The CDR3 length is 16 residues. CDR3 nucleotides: TGTGCCAGCGGCAGGGGACAGGGGTCTAAGTCCGGGGAGCTGTTTTTT. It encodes CASGRGQGSKSGELFF. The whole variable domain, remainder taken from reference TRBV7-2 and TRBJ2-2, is GAGVSQSPSNKVTEKGKDVELRCDPISGHTALYWYRQSLGQGLEFLIYFQGNSAPDKSGLPSDRFSAERTGGSVSTLTIQRTQQEDSAVYLCASGRGQGSKSGELFFGEGSRLTVL.

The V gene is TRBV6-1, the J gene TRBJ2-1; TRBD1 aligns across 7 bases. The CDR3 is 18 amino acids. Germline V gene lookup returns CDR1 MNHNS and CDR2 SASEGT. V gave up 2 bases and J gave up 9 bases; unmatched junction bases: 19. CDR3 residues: CASSEYGVMAGGQGEQFF. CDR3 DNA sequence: TGTGCCAGCAGTGAATATGGGGTAATGGCAGGGGGTCAAGGTGAGCAGTTCTTC.

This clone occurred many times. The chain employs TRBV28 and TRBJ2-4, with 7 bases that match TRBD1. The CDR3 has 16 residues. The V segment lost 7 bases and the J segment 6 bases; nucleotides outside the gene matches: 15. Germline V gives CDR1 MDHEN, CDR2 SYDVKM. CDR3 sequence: CASTSAGTEDSNIQYF. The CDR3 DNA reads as TGTGCCAGCACCAGCGCAGGGACAGAAGACTCAAACATTCAGTACTTC.

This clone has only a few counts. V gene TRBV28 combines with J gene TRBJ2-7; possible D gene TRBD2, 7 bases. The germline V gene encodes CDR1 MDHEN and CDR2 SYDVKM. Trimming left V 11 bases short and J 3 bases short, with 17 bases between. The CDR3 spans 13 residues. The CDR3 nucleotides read TGTGCCGTTAAGGGAGGGGGTCACTACGAGCAGTACTTC. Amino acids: CAVKGGGHYEQYF.

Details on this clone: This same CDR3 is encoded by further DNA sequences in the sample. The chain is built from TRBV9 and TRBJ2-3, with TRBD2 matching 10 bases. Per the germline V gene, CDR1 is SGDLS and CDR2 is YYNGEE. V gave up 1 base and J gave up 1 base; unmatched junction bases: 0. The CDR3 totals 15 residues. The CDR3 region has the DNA TGTGCCAGCAGCGTACTAGCGGGAGGCACAGATACGCAGTATTTT. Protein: CASSVLAGGTDTQYF.

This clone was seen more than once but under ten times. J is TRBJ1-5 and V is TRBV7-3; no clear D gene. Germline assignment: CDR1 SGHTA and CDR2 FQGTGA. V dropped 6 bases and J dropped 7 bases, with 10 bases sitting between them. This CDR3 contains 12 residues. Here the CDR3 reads CASRFREQPQHF. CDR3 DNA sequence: TGTGCCAGCAGATTTCGGGAGCAGCCCCAGCATTTT.

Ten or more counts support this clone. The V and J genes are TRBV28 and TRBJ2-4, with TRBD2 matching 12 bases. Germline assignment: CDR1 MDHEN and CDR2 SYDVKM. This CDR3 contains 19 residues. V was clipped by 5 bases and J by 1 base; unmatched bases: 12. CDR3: CASSLRALAGGGAKNIQYF. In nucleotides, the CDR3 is TGTGCCAGCAGTCTAAGGGCACTAGCGGGAGGAGGGGCCAAAAACATTCAGTACTTC. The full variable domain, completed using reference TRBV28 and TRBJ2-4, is DVKVTQSSRYLVKRTGEKVFLECVQDMDHENMFWYRQDPGLGLRLIYFSYDVKMKEKGDIPEGYSVSREKKERFSLILESASTNQTSMYLCASSLRALAGGGAKNIQYFGAGTRLSVL.